This record covers a single T cell receptor beta chain. The antigen remains unidentified. The data originate from a study of siplizumab effects on memory and regulatory T cells. Whole-study results and caveats: The diversity of naive T cells seemed greater than that of memory cells, and their alloresponse contribution seemed major.

The CDR3 totals 15 residues. V lost 4 bases to trimming and J lost 7 bases; unmatched junction nucleotides: 8. CDR1 and CDR2 from the germline V gene are SGDLS and YYNGEE. Sequencing was performed with immunoSEQ multiplex PCR; in TCRdb, only in-frame clones are kept and a portion is missing. The top ten hold approximately 1.5% of the sample, which has around 97,000 clones, over 90% seen once. The sequencing sample was made of non-Treg CD4+ T cells sorted from blood. This receptor was identified in a human donor in good health. This chain connects TRBV9 to TRBJ2-1; 10 nucleotides align to TRBD2. The DNA for the CDR3 is TGTGCCAGCAGCCCAAGCGGGAGGGTGAATAATGAGCAGTTCTTC. This gives the protein CASSPSGRVNNEQFF.